Described below is a single TCR beta chain sequence and its context. Assay used: immunoSEQ multiplex PCR; TCRdb lists only in-frame clones, some missing. Here the sample spans roughly 160,000 clones, roughly 84% being singletons. The sample comes from a study of blood T cell repertoires in COVID-19. V lost 3 bases and J lost 6; bases outside the gene matches: 6. There are 15 residues in the CDR3. CDR1 is MRHNA and CDR2 is SNTAGT in the germline V gene. The sample taken for sequencing was peripheral blood. This rearrangement joins TRBV6-4 to TRBJ1-2; 11 bases line up with TRBD1. The receptor comes from a man aged 70-80 years with active or convalescent COVID-19. The CDR3 DNA is TGTGCCAGCAGTGAATTCGGACAGGGGGCTAATGGCTACACCTTC. Its translation: CASSEFGQGANGYTF.